This T cell receptor beta chain was observed in a study of blood T cell repertoires in COVID-19. The protocol was immunoSEQ multiplex PCR, while the TCRdb copy is restricted to in-frame clones and leaves out a portion. Seen here are some 14,000 clones, approximately 91% observed once, and the top ten hold 14%. There are 14 residues in the CDR3. Germline values: CDR1 MNHEY, CDR2 SVGEGT. The V and J ends lost 2 bases and 7 bases respectively, with 14 bases between them. Material: peripheral blood. This clonotype was sampled from a human donor in a cohort sampled during active COVID-19. The chain is built from TRBV6-2 or TRBV6-3 and TRBJ1-1, with D perhaps matching TRBD1 (5 bases). CDR3: CASSYPGRGGEAFF. DNA for the CDR3: TGTGCCAGCAGTTACCCGGGAAGGGGAGGTGAAGCTTTCTTT.